The TCR beta chain under discussion was sequenced for a study of PD-1 blockade in mismatch repair-deficient tumors. About the research overall: Patients had eleven to twelve mismatch repair-deficient cancer types, all previously treated and progressing. Study-wide points: Tumor-resident clones, often absent from pretreatment blood, expanded after pembrolizumab and then contracted.

The CDR3 length is 15 residues. V was cut by 0 bases and J by 4 bases, with 10 bases left in between. In germline, CDR1 is MNHEY, CDR2 SVGAGI. Generated by immunoSEQ multiplex PCR, the TCRdb table keeps only in-frame clones and is missing some. The table shows some 120,000 clones, with roughly nine tenths occurring only once. Turning to this clone: Its matching antigen is unknown.

This chain joins TRBV6-5 and TRBJ2-4; D is unresolved. This receptor was obtained from an adult with mismatch repair-deficient cancer. Specimen: peripheral blood, collected 44 weeks after starting pembrolizumab. The chain's CDR3 is CASSYSILGKNIQYF. The CDR3 DNA follows: TGTGCCAGCAGTTACTCGATCTTGGGGAAAAACATTCAGTACTTC.